This TCR beta chain was captured in a study of T cell responses to AZD1222 COVID-19 vaccine. Whole-study results and caveats: There were mostly white British donors and more females than males, and clonal diversity was possibly underestimated. There were vaccine-associated CD4 TCRs across spike, dominant at 160-218 and 743-854. The reported proportion of spike-specific TCRs targeting unmutated variant regions was nearly half.

Generated by immunoSEQ multiplex PCR, the TCRdb table keeps only in-frame clones and is missing some. The table includes roughly 110,000 clones, 91% detected once. Only one count was recorded for this clone. No antigen is known for it. The TCR was taken from an adult in good health. Sequenced here: peripheral blood, sampled on day 0 of AZD1222 vaccination.

This CDR3 reads CASSFLSGASYEQYF. The CDR3 nucleotides are TGCGCCAGCAGCTTCTTGTCCGGGGCAAGCTACGAGCAGTACTTC. This chain uses TRBV5-1 with TRBJ2-7, with D possibly being TRBD1 or TRBD2 (5 bases each). This CDR3 has 15 amino acids. Deletions cut 2 bases from V and 3 bases from J, with 15 bases between. Germline V gene lookup returns CDR1 SGHRS and CDR2 YFSETQ.